Listed below are T cell receptor beta chains from one sample, sequenced in a study of T cell repertoires in cytomegalovirus infection. TCRdb analysed the reads with MiXCR anew, one entry per CDR3 protein. The data hold around 900,000 distinct CDR3 sequences, with about 33% observed a single time. The antigens these receptors bind are not known. Sequencing used cultured CD8+ T cells from PBMCs, obtained from culture after CMV antigen stimulation. The receptors shown here come from a human donor in good health (CMV status not recorded). Some clones in this sample may be carry-over from other donors' samples. Each CDR3 is given with its conserved first and last residue. A D gene is named only where the DNA matches it firmly. A row's size may be missing; if present it is once, few, many or a size class.

>TRBV4-1|TRBJ2-2|NA|NA
CASSPPSGQTRQLFF
TGCGCCAGCAGCCCCCCTTCCGGACAGACGCGACAGCTGTTTTTT
>TRBV7-6|TRBJ1-2|NA|few
CASSPPTLTYGYTF
TGTGCCAGCAGCCCCCCGACCCTCACATATGGCTACACCTTC
>TRBV11-2|TRBJ2-2|TRBD2|many
CASSLGRLAGGRSSTGELFF
TGTGCCAGCAGCTTAGGGCGGCTAGCGGGGGGCCGCTCGAGCACCGGGGAGCTGTTTTTT
>TRBV7-9|TRBJ1-1|NA|NA
CASRAGGDGEAFF
TGTGCCAGCAGAGCAGGAGGGGATGGTGAAGCTTTCTTT
>TRBV6-2/TRBV6-3|TRBJ2-7|NA|NA
CASSYSRINEQYF
TGTGCCAGCAGTTACAGTCGGATAAACGAGCAGTACTTC
>TRBV7-2|TRBJ2-7|TRBD2|NA
CASSLKTLTSGAHSYEQYF
TGTGCCAGCAGCCTAAAGACCCTCACTAGCGGGGCCCACTCCTACGAGCAGTACTTC
>TRBV4-1|TRBJ2-4|NA|few
CASSQEALPRDIQYF
TGCGCCAGCAGCCAAGAAGCCCTACCCAGGGACATTCAGTACTTC
>TRBV7-9|TRBJ2-2|TRBD1|NA
CASSSTQQKKDRGSGELFF
TGTGCCAGCAGCTCCACCCAGCAAAAAAAGGACAGGGGGTCGGGGGAGCTGTTTTTT
>TRBV7-9|TRBJ2-2|NA|NA
CASSPGSGHLTGELFF
TGTGCCAGCAGCCCCGGGTCGGGACATCTCACCGGGGAGCTGTTTTTT
>TRBV6-6|TRBJ1-2|NA|NA
CASSYTLGGEGYGYTF
TGTGCCAGCAGTTACACTCTAGGAGGCGAGGGCTATGGCTACACCTTC
>TRBV7-8|TRBJ2-3|TRBD2|many
CASSPFAGGPSDTQYF
TGTGCCAGCAGCCCTTTTGCGGGGGGGCCCTCAGATACGCAGTATTTT
>TRBV5-6|TRBJ2-5|TRBD2|NA
CASSLPGLEYQETQYF
TGTGCCAGCAGCCTCCCGGGACTAGAGTACCAAGAGACCCAGTACTTC
>TRBV6-5|TRBJ2-3|TRBD2|few
CASSYSPSSGGGTDTQYF
TGTGCCAGCAGTTACTCTCCCAGTAGCGGGGGCGGCACAGATACGCAGTATTTT
>TRBV27|TRBJ2-6|NA|NA
CASSRGLWANVLTF
TGTGCCAGCAGTAGGGGGTTATGGGCCAACGTCCTGACTTTC
>TRBV7-2|TRBJ1-2|NA|many
CASSKEGWGRKGYTF
TGTGCCAGCAGCAAAGAGGGGTGGGGGCGCAAAGGCTACACCTTC
>TRBV12-3/TRBV12-4|TRBJ2-5|TRBD2|NA
CASSWEKVAGGPRETQYF
TGTGCCAGCAGTTGGGAGAAGGTAGCGGGGGGGCCAAGAGAGACCCAGTACTTC
>TRBV15|TRBJ2-1|TRBD2|NA
CATSRGSSGIYNEQFF
TGTGCCACCAGCAGGGGTTCTAGCGGAATCTACAATGAGCAGTTCTTC
>TRBV27|TRBJ2-7|NA|NA
CASSPAGQRSYEQYF
TGTGCCAGCAGTCCGGCGGGACAGCGATCCTACGAGCAGTACTTC
>TRBV2|TRBJ1-1|NA|NA
CASIHPPVRRENTEAFF
TGTGCCAGCATCCACCCCCCCGTCCGCCGGGAGAACACTGAAGCTTTCTTT
>TRBV7-9|TRBJ2-1|NA|NA
CASSLGGHASSYNEQFF
TGTGCCAGCAGCTTAGGAGGACACGCTAGCTCCTACAATGAGCAGTTCTTC
>TRBV20-1|TRBJ1-1|NA|NA
CSASWLETEAFF
TGCAGTGCTAGTTGGCTGGAGACTGAAGCTTTCTTT
>TRBV6-2/TRBV6-3|TRBJ1-6|NA|few
CASSLIGYNSPLHF
TGTGCCAGCAGCTTAATAGGGTATAATTCACCCCTCCACTTT
>TRBV24-1|TRBJ2-1|NA|NA
CATSDSGGGTYNEQFF
TGTGCCACCAGTGATTCAGGCGGGGGCACCTACAATGAGCAGTTCTTC
>TRBV7-9|TRBJ2-3|NA|few
CASSLWGIDFTDTQYF
TGTGCCAGCAGCTTGTGGGGGATAGATTTCACAGATACGCAGTATTTT
>TRBV2|TRBJ2-4|NA|NA
CASRSSAIAKNIQYF
TGTGCCAGCAGATCAAGCGCGATAGCCAAAAACATTCAGTACTTC
>TRBV11-2|TRBJ2-2|NA|NA
CATPTAGELFF
TGTGCCACCCCGACGGCCGGGGAGCTGTTTTTT
>TRBV5-1|TRBJ1-2|NA|NA
CASRGAGYGYTF
TGCGCCAGCAGAGGGGCAGGGTATGGCTACACCTTC
>TRBV10-3|TRBJ1-1|NA|NA
CAISEMDANTEAFF
TGTGCCATCAGTGAGATGGATGCGAACACTGAAGCTTTCTTT